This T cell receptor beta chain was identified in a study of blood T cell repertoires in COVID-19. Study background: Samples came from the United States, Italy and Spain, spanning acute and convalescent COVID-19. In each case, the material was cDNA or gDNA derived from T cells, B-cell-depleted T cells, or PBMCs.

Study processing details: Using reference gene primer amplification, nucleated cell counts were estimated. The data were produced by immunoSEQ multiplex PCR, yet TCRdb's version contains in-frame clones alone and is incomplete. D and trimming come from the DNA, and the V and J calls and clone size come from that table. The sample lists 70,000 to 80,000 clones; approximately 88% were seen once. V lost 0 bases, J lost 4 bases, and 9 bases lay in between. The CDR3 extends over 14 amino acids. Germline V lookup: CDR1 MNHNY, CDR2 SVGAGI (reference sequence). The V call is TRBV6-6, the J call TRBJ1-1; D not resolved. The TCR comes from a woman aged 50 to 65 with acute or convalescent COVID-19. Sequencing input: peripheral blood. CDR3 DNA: TGTGCCAGCAGTTACTCGTCCAGACTCACTGAAGCTTTCTTT. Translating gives CASSYSSRLTEAFF.